Listed below are T cell receptor beta chains from one sample, sequenced in a study of shared clonotypes between healthy human individuals. The method was immunoSEQ multiplex PCR; TCRdb's version includes in-frame clones alone and lacks a portion of them. Of over 2 million clones listed, roughly 90% are singletons. Source material: naive CD4+ T cells from PBMCs. These receptors came from a man aged 18 to 30 in good health. Some clones in this sample may be carry-over from other donors' samples. Both conserved end residues are part of each CDR3.

v_call,cdr3_aa
TRBV25-1,CASSGIRNTGELFF
TRBV6-6,CASWGRPNTGELFF
TRBV27,CASSFWGTGNYEQYF
TRBV11-2,CASGPTGPVGEQYF
TRBV19,CASSIGKGNTEAFF
TRBV6-1,CASSEFGTGRLPQHF
TRBV6-6,CASRTGFYGYTF
TRBV28,CASRGVGEAFF
TRBV5-1,CASSLAPTSAKRLSTDTQYF
TRBV11-2,CASSRDSYNEQFF
TRBV9,CASCRDPQETQYF
TRBV28,CASRSGTTLYEQYF
TRBV10-3,CAISASGQGYGYTF
TRBV4-1,CASSQVYDTQYF
TRBV5-1,CASSLAVGINEKLFF
TRBV2,CASSIPGRAQETQYF
TRBV19,CASIPSPGAYPLNTGELFF
TRBV18,CASSPPGPPGANVLTF
TRBV5-1,CASSLEGSGYYEQYF
TRBV5-1,CASRSLAGAYNEQFF
TRBV5-1,CASSLLITSYEQYF
TRBV28,CASSWGAGGAEKLFF
TRBV5-5,CASRREGDRGRRGEKLFF
TRBV28,CASSLGQRGYTF
TRBV6-6,CASSRQLQGSKQYF
TRBV19,CASSSRLAGNYNEQFF
TRBV28,CASSSGTSARYF
TRBV2,CASQTGLGGYTF
TRBV29-1,CSDADSSYGYTF
TRBV7-3,CASSLTPGTNTEAFF
TRBV23-1,CASSPQRESLSEQYF
TRBV5-4,CASSTRSGIGANVLTF
TRBV29-1,CSVAQVINQPQHF
TRBV7-3,CASSSILRQGDVQETQYF
TRBV10-3,CAIRRDLGYNEQFF
TRBV28,CASRLGTGKYTEAFF
TRBV28,CASGFRDPSSGNTIYF
TRBV19,CASSSGDVPYTF
TRBV28,CASSSPGQGTKGGNQPQHF
TRBV6-5,CASSPGLFGYTF
TRBV10-3,CAISVELSEKLFF
TRBV28,CASNRPGDNYGYTF
TRBV7-9,CASSLGVGSEMGEAFF
TRBV7-2,CASSLAWASGRVNEQFF
TRBV6-6,CASSLRAAGTDTQYF